The 10 T cell receptor beta chains listed next were all sequenced from one sample in a study of cytotoxic CD8 clonotypes in ibrutinib-treated CLL (TCRdb year 2021). The method was the immunoSEQ multiplex PCR assay. Sourced from immuneACCESS, this table was stored by TCRdb with only in-frame sequences that have V and J called. A share of the clones is absent; for the studies checked, an unresolved V gene accounts for under half, and the remainder has no known explanation. This sample lists 200,000 to 250,000 clones; 79% were detected once. Jointly, the top ten make up over 9.5% of the sample. What the time point label conveys for this sample: approximately 11 months on ibrutinib. This sample comprised PBMCs, obtained after 12 months of ibrutinib treatment. Receptors were obtained from a human donor with chronic lymphocytic leukemia.

The chain joins TRBV6-1 to TRBJ1-2, with 7 bases fitting TRBD1. The V gene end was trimmed by 1 base and the J gene end by 6 bases; junction bases not matched to a gene: 8. Germline CDR1 and CDR2: MNHNS and SASEGT. This CDR3 spans 15 amino acids. CDR3: CASSEGGQGVDGYTF. DNA for the CDR3: TGTGCCAGCAGTGAAGGAGGCCAGGGGGTCGATGGCTACACCTTC.

The V call is TRBV5-5, the J call TRBJ1-1; D possibly corresponds to TRBD1 (6 bases). The CDR3 loop spans 13 amino acids. CDR1 and CDR2 (germline): SGHKS, YYEKEE (reference sequence). With 0 bases removed from V and 4 bases from J, the gap between germline ends came to 7 bases. Here the CDR3 DNA reads TGTGCCAGCAGCTTGGTGGACAGCACTGAAGCTTTCTTT. Translation gives CASSLVDSTEAFF. Full variable domain (outside the CDR3, taken from reference TRBV5-5 and TRBJ1-1): DAGVTQSPTHLIKTRGQQVTLRCSPISGHKSVSWYQQVLGQGPQFIFQYYEKEERGRGNFPDRFSARQFPNYSSELNVNALLLGDSALYLCASSLVDSTEAFFGQGTRLTVV.

The chain links TRBV2 to TRBJ1-5; 7 bases align to TRBD1. CDR1 is SNHLY and CDR2 is FYNNEI in the germline V gene. With 6 bases clipped from V and 4 bases from J, the junction kept 18 bases outside the gene matches. The CDR3 consists of 18 residues. CDR3 sequence: CASSTSPRPRGMNQPQHF. For the CDR3, the DNA is TGTGCCAGCAGCACAAGTCCCCGCCCCAGGGGGATGAATCAGCCCCAGCATTTT.

The J gene is TRBJ2-3, the V gene TRBV2; 7 nucleotides align to TRBD2. Trimming cost V 2 bases and J 5 bases; bases outside gene matches: 7. Germline V lookup: CDR1 SNHLY, CDR2 FYNNEI. There are 15 residues in the CDR3. CDR3 coding DNA: TGTGCCAGCAGTGAAAGGCAGGGCGGGGGAGATACGCAGTATTTT. Protein: CASSERQGGGDTQYF.

The chain employs TRBV5-1 and TRBJ1-1, with D tentatively TRBD1 (5 bases). The length of the CDR3 is 17 residues. Trimming removed 0 bases at V and 2 bases at J, with 17 bases between. Germline lookup yields CDR1 SGHRS and CDR2 YFSETQ. Here the CDR3 reads CASSLGDGGRVNTEAFF. The CDR3 DNA sequence: TGCGCCAGCAGCTTGGGGGACGGAGGGCGGGTCAACACTGAAGCTTTCTTT.

The gene calls are TRBV25-1 and TRBJ2-2; D tentatively reads TRBD1 or TRBD2 (6 bases each). The CDR3 length is 18 residues. V lost 1 base to trimming and J lost 0 bases, with 15 bases between them. Germline V lookup: CDR1 MGHDK, CDR2 SYGVNS. CDR3 sequence: CASSELGGFRANTGELFF. Here the CDR3 DNA reads TGTGCCAGCAGTGAATTGGGGGGCTTCCGGGCGAACACCGGGGAGCTGTTTTTT.

The V call is TRBV25-1, the J call TRBJ2-2, with D perhaps TRBD1 or TRBD2 (5 bases each). Trimming removed 10 bases from V and 8 bases from J, with 11 bases in between. The CDR3 extends over 11 amino acids. The germline gives CDR1 MGHDK, CDR2 SYGVNS. The CDR3 region is CATRGEGELFF. As DNA, the CDR3 is TGTGCCACCAGAGGGGAAGGGGAGCTGTTTTTT.

This CDR3 is CASSGSNYGYTF. In DNA, the CDR3 is TGTGCCAGCAGCGGCAGTAACTATGGCTACACCTTC. This sequence joins TRBV25-1 and TRBJ1-2; D not certain. This CDR3 has 12 amino acids. CDR1 is MGHDK and CDR2 is SYGVNS in the germline V gene. V was clipped by 6 bases and J by 1 base, with 6 bases between them.

The chain carries TRBV5-8 and TRBJ2-7, with D possibly called TRBD1 or TRBD2 (6 bases each). The V and J ends lost 0 bases and 4 bases respectively, with 14 bases between them. CDR3 size: 15 residues. CDR1 SGHTS and CDR2 YDEGEE come from the germline V gene. CDR3 in amino acids: CASSLAPGAQYEQYF. The CDR3 bases are TGTGCCAGCAGCTTGGCCCCGGGGGCACAGTACGAGCAGTACTTC. Full variable domain (rest looked up from reference TRBV5-8 and TRBJ2-7): EAGVTQSPTHLIKTRGQQATLRCSPISGHTSVYWYQQALGLGLQFLLWYDEGEERNRGNFPPRFSGRQFPNYSSELNVNALELEDSALYLCASSLAPGAQYEQYFGPGTRLTVT.

J is TRBJ2-7 and V is TRBV5-6; maybe TRBD1 (6 bases). The CDR3 sequence is 13 residues long. Trimming left V 3 bases short and J 5 bases short, with 12 bases between. Germline CDR1 and CDR2: SGHDT and YYEEEE. The CDR3 loop is CASSSRGYDEQYF. Written as DNA, the CDR3 is TGTGCCAGCAGCTCCAGGGGCTACGACGAGCAGTACTTC.